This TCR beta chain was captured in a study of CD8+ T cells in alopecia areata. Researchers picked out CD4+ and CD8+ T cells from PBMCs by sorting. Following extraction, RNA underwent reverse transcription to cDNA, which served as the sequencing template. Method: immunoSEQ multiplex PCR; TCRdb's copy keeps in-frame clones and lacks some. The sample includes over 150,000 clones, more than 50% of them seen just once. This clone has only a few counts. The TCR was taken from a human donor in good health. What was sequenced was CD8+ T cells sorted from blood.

The CDR3 is CASTLMGAENTEAFF. The CDR3 DNA is TGTGCCAGCACCCTCATGGGGGCGGAGAACACTGAAGCTTTCTTT. This chain joins TRBV7-8 and TRBJ1-1; tentative D call: TRBD1 (6 bases). The CDR3 has 15 residues. Germline lookup yields CDR1 SGHVS and CDR2 FQNEAQ. Trimming cost V 7 bases and J 1 base, with 16 bases left between them.